The next 5 T cell receptor beta chains were all read from a single sample in a study of cytomegalovirus exposure and HLA in healthy donors. Amplification used 60 Vbeta primers and 13 Jbeta primers. TCRdb's copy holds only in-frame clones and misses some; the assay was immunoSEQ multiplex PCR. The sample records some 140,000 clones, about three quarters being singletons. The sample comprised PBMCs. The receptors come from a woman in her thirties or forties in good health and CMV-seronegative.

The genes are TRBV4-1 and TRBJ2-5; 10 nucleotides match TRBD2. Trimming took 6 bases from V and 5 from J; bases not matched to a gene: 9. This CDR3 has 15 residues. Germline V gene data show CDR1 as MGHRA and CDR2 as YSYEKL. The CDR3 sequence is CASSLSGGAGETQYF. In nucleotides, the CDR3 is TGCGCCAGCAGTCTCAGCGGGGGGGCCGGGGAGACCCAGTACTTC.

This clone was counted a single time. V gene TRBV6-6 combines with J gene TRBJ1-4; D is unclear. V was clipped by 5 bases and J by 4 bases, with 14 bases between them. Looked up from germline, CDR1 is MNHNY and CDR2 is SVGAGI (reference sequence). This CDR3 has 15 residues. The chain's CDR3 is CASSPPRGFNEKLFF. The CDR3 nucleotides are TGTGCCAGCAGTCCCCCCAGAGGGTTTAATGAAAAACTGTTTTTT.

The chain carries TRBV7-9 and TRBJ1-2, with D uncertain. Per germline, CDR1 SEHNR and CDR2 FQNEAQ (reference sequence). V lost 3 bases, J lost 3 bases, and 14 bases lay in between. The CDR3 sequence is 15 residues long. The CDR3 DNA follows: TGTGCCAGCAGCTTTCTTCCGGTGGAGGACTATGGCTACACCTTC. Translating gives CASSFLPVEDYGYTF.

V and J are TRBV9 and TRBJ2-6, with D perhaps matching TRBD1 (6 bases). The V gene lost 0 bases and the J gene lost 7 bases, with 14 bases spanning the gap. This CDR3 region has 16 residues. Germline assignment: CDR1 SGDLS and CDR2 YYNGEE. The CDR3 bases are TGTGCCAGCAGCGTAGTTTGGGCAGGGGAAGCCAACGTCCTGACTTTC. Translating gives CASSVVWAGEANVLTF.

J is TRBJ2-5 and V is TRBV7-8; D might be TRBD2 (5 bases). The V gene lost 4 bases and the J gene lost 5 bases, with 14 bases spanning the gap. CDR3 length: 14 residues. Germline V gives CDR1 SGHVS, CDR2 FQNEAQ. The CDR3 sequence: CASSSLGPGETQYF. In DNA form, the CDR3 reads TGTGCCAGCAGCTCCCTAGGCCCGGGGGAGACCCAGTACTTC.